What follows are 22 T cell receptor beta chains derived from one specimen sequenced in a study of T cell responses to AZD1222 COVID-19 vaccine. Generated by immunoSEQ multiplex PCR, the TCRdb table keeps only in-frame clones and is missing some. The sample lists some 96,000 clones; over 75% were seen once. Here the sequenced sample was peripheral blood, taken on day 0 of MenACWY control vaccination. These receptors all come from an adult in good health.

The rearrangement uses TRBV6-5 and TRBJ1-1, with TRBD1 identical over 9 bases. Germline assignment: CDR1 MNHEY and CDR2 SVGAGI. Trimming took 6 bases from V and 6 from J; bases not matched to a gene: 11. The CDR3 loop spans 15 amino acids. The CDR3 here is CASSQDRGRFAEAFF. CDR3 DNA: TGTGCCAGCAGCCAGGACAGGGGAAGGTTCGCTGAAGCTTTCTTT.

V gene TRBV2 combines with J gene TRBJ1-1; TRBD1 agrees at 9 bases. V shed 6 bases and J 6 bases; nucleotides not matched to a gene: 11. CDR1 and CDR2 from the germline V gene are SNHLY and FYNNEI. There are 15 residues in the CDR3. The CDR3 loop is CASRDRGGVVAEAFF. In DNA form, the CDR3 reads TGTGCCAGCAGGGACAGGGGAGGGGTTGTAGCTGAAGCTTTCTTT.

This sequence joins TRBV5-1 and TRBJ1-2; possibly TRBD1 for D (6 bases). The germline gives CDR1 SGHRS, CDR2 YFSETQ. The V gene lost 4 bases and the J gene lost 0 bases, with 16 bases spanning the gap. The CDR3 covers 16 residues. The CDR3 sequence: CASSAEGEGPNYGYTF. The DNA for the CDR3 is TGCGCCAGCAGCGCCGAGGGGGAGGGCCCTAACTATGGCTACACCTTC. The whole variable domain, remainder taken from reference TRBV5-1 and TRBJ1-2, is KAGVTQTPRYLIKTRGQQVTLSCSPISGHRSVSWYQQTPGQGLQFLFEYFSETQRNKGNFPGRFSGRQFSNSRSEMNVSTLELGDSALYLCASSAEGEGPNYGYTFGSGTRLTVV.

This clone was seen just once. This chain connects TRBV18 to TRBJ1-6; no clear D. The CDR3 sequence is 14 residues long. Germline V gene data show CDR1 as KGHSH and CDR2 as LQKENI. Trimming left V 4 bases short and J 5 bases short, with 9 bases between. CDR3 sequence reads: CASSRAMNNSPLHF. The CDR3 DNA reads TGTGCCAGCTCACGGGCAATGAATAATTCACCCCTCCACTTT.

The chain is built from TRBV4-3 and TRBJ2-7, with 9 nucleotides matching TRBD1. The length of the CDR3 is 13 residues. CDR1 LGHNA and CDR2 YSLEER come from the germline V gene. The V gene end was trimmed by 5 bases and the J gene end by 7 bases; junction bases not matched to a gene: 6. The CDR3 nucleotides are TGCGCCAGCAGCGGGACAGGGAGCGATGAGCAGTACTTC. Protein product: CASSGTGSDEQYF.

This clone was observed a few times. This rearrangement joins TRBV24-1 to TRBJ2-3; 8 nucleotides align to TRBD2. The CDR3 spans 16 residues. In germline, CDR1 is KGHDR, CDR2 SFDVKD. The J segment lost 0 bases and the V segment lost 1 base, leaving 2 bases of the junction unmatched. The CDR3 region has the DNA TGTGCCACCAGTGATTTCAAGCGGGGGAGCACAGATACGCAGTATTTT. It is translated as CATSDFKRGSTDTQYF.

The rearrangement joins TRBV30 to TRBJ1-1, with D uncertain. This CDR3 has 13 residues. Germline CDR1 reads GTSNPN; CDR2 reads SVGIG (reference sequence). The V gene lost 1 base and the J gene lost 6 bases, with 12 bases spanning the gap. The CDR3 region has the DNA TGTGCCTGGAGTGGGGTACCTAGGGCTGAAGCTTTCTTT. Protein product: CAWSGVPRAEAFF.

V usage is TRBV9 and J usage is TRBJ2-2; the D is unclear. This CDR3 has 16 amino acids. Germline V gene lookup returns CDR1 SGDLS and CDR2 YYNGEE. Trimming removed 0 bases from V and 0 bases from J, with 9 bases in between. CDR3 DNA: TGTGCCAGCAGCGTAGACCTGGACGCGAACACCGGGGAGCTGTTTTTT. Amino acids: CASSVDLDANTGELFF.

The J gene is TRBJ1-4, the V gene TRBV5-1, with a possible D match to TRBD1 (6 bases). Trimming took off 4 bases at V and 6 bases at J, with 16 bases between the two ends. The V gene's germline CDR1 is SGHRS and CDR2 YFSETQ. CDR3 length: 15 amino acids. CDR3 nucleotides: TGCGCCAGCAGCCCTGGGGGGGGCAGGGATGAAAAACTGTTTTTT. Translated, it gives CASSPGGGRDEKLFF.

V gene TRBV5-5 combines with J gene TRBJ2-7, with D uncertain. Between the trimmed V and J ends, which lost 2 bases and 3 bases, there was a span of 9 bases. The CDR3 runs to 13 residues. Germline CDR1 reads SGHKS; CDR2 reads YYEKEE (reference sequence). CDR3 in DNA: TGTGCCAGCAGCTTCGGGCCTTACTACGAGCAGTACTTC. It specifies CASSFGPYYEQYF.

As for this clone: Other DNA sequences of this sample code for an identical CDR3. The V gene is TRBV9, the J gene TRBJ2-3, with 10 bases that match TRBD2. Germline V lookup: CDR1 SGDLS, CDR2 YYNGEE. Trimming took 0 bases from V and 3 from J; bases not matched to a gene: 4. The CDR3 totals 16 residues. CDR3 sequence reads: CASSVGASGGTDTQYF. The CDR3 coding sequence is TGTGCCAGCAGCGTAGGCGCTAGCGGGGGTACAGATACGCAGTATTTT.

The rearrangement joins TRBV7-2 to TRBJ1-1; no firm D call. This CDR3 region has 15 residues. Per germline, CDR1 SGHTA and CDR2 FQGNSA. V gave up 1 base and J gave up 1 base, with 10 bases separating them. The CDR3 here is CASSLVPSTNTEAFF. DNA for the CDR3: TGTGCCAGCAGCTTAGTACCAAGCACGAACACTGAAGCTTTCTTT.

This clone has just one count. The chain links TRBV30 to TRBJ2-1; 7 bases line up with TRBD2. The CDR3 extends over 16 amino acids. Germline assignment: CDR1 GTSNPN and CDR2 SVGIG (reference sequence). The V gene end was trimmed by 2 bases and the J gene end by 5 bases; junction bases not matched to a gene: 12. The CDR3 DNA reads TGTGCCTGGAGTCCCAAGGCGGCGGGAGTCCACAATGAGCAGTTCTTC. Translating gives CAWSPKAAGVHNEQFF. Full variable domain (rest looked up from reference TRBV30 and TRBJ2-1): SQTIHQWPATLVQPVGSPLSLECTVEGTSNPNLYWYRQAAGRGLQLLFYSVGIGQISSEVPQNLSASRPQDRQFILSSKKLLLSDSGFYLCAWSPKAAGVHNEQFFGPGTRLTVL.

V is TRBV5-4 and J is TRBJ2-5; unclear D gene. CDR1 SGHNT and CDR2 YYREEE come from the germline V gene (reference sequence). The V gene lost 2 bases and the J gene lost 5 bases, with 10 bases spanning the gap. CDR3 length: 13 amino acids. The CDR3 reads CASSFFSSETQYF. DNA for the CDR3: TGTGCCAGCAGCTTTTTTAGTTCGGAGACCCAGTACTTC.

The rearrangement joins TRBV14 to TRBJ2-7; D gene ambiguous. The germline V and J ends were trimmed by 1 base and 3 bases, with 16 bases remaining between them. The germline V gene encodes CDR1 SGHDN and CDR2 FVKESK. There are 16 residues in the CDR3. CDR3 in amino acids: CASSQGTPHSRYEQYF. The CDR3 DNA reads as TGTGCCAGCAGCCAAGGTACCCCCCACAGCCGCTACGAGCAGTACTTC. Full variable domain (remainder filled in from reference TRBV14 and TRBJ2-7): EAGVTQFPSHSVIEKGQTVTLRCDPISGHDNLYWYRRVMGKEIKFLLHFVKESKQDESGMPNNRFLAERTGGTYSTLKVQPAELEDSGVYFCASSQGTPHSRYEQYFGPGTRLTVT.

V is TRBV5-1 and J is TRBJ1-6; tentatively, D is TRBD1 (6 bases). In germline, CDR1 is SGHRS, CDR2 YFSETQ. Deletions cut 2 bases from V and 6 bases from J, with 12 bases between. The CDR3 length is 15 residues. CDR3 nucleotides: TGCGCCAGCAGCTTAAATACAGGGCTTAATTCACCCCTCCACTTT. Translating gives CASSLNTGLNSPLHF.

The chain joins TRBV29-1 to TRBJ1-2, with D perhaps matching TRBD1 (6 bases). Between the trimmed V and J ends, which lost 4 bases and 4 bases, there was a span of 13 bases. The CDR3 is 13 amino acids. Germline CDR1 is SQVTM and CDR2 is ANQGSEA. The CDR3 loop reads CSVGTPGAYGYTF. CDR3 coding DNA: TGCAGCGTTGGGACCCCGGGGGCCTATGGCTACACCTTC.

This clone was counted only a few times. The chain couples TRBV11-2 to TRBJ1-1; 7 bases line up with TRBD1. CDR1 and CDR2 (germline): SGHAT, FQNNGV. V lost 2 bases and J lost 7; bases outside the gene matches: 4. This CDR3 comprises 13 residues. The CDR3 region is CASSLRGQDEAFF. The CDR3 DNA sequence: TGTGCCAGCAGCTTAAGGGGGCAGGATGAAGCTTTCTTT.

This chain joins TRBV2 and TRBJ1-2; D may be TRBD1 (6 bases). The CDR3 sequence is 14 residues long. The germline gives CDR1 SNHLY, CDR2 FYNNEI. The V and J ends lost 8 bases and 3 bases respectively, with 16 bases between them. The CDR3 reads CASATGFEDYGYTF. The CDR3 DNA follows: TGTGCCAGCGCAACAGGGTTCGAAGACTATGGCTACACCTTC.

The chain is built from TRBV6-2 or TRBV6-3 and TRBJ1-4; the D is unclear. Per the germline V gene, CDR1 is MNHEY and CDR2 is SVGEGT. This CDR3 spans 15 amino acids. V lost 0 bases to trimming and J lost 8 bases, with 13 bases between them. The CDR3 region is CASSYSRFIGEKLFF. The CDR3 DNA follows: TGTGCCAGCAGTTACTCGAGATTCATAGGGGAAAAACTGTTTTTT.

The genes are TRBV5-1 and TRBJ2-2; no reliable D call. Germline V gene data show CDR1 as SGHRS and CDR2 as YFSETQ. This CDR3 has 15 amino acids. Trimming took off 4 bases at V and 1 base at J, with 11 bases between the two ends. CDR3 nucleotide sequence: TGCGCCAGCAGCCTACTCTCAGGGAACACCGGGGAGCTGTTTTTT. Protein: CASSLLSGNTGELFF.

This rearrangement joins TRBV30 to TRBJ2-2, with 10 positions matching TRBD2. This CDR3 contains 16 residues. V dropped 0 bases and J dropped 3; count of bases not matched to a gene: 4. Germline V gene lookup returns CDR1 GTSNPN and CDR2 SVGIG (reference sequence). The CDR3 protein is CAWSVLGLADTGELFF. The CDR3 DNA reads as TGTGCCTGGAGTGTACTAGGACTAGCGGACACCGGGGAGCTGTTTTTT.